The 20 T cell receptor beta chains reported below all come from one sample, sequenced in a study of OX40 agonist ivuxolimab in advanced cancers. Clones were sequenced by immunoSEQ multiplex PCR, and TCRdb holds only the in-frame ones, with some missing. The sample has tens of thousands of clones, approximately 87% seen once. The material was CD4+ or CD8+ T cells sorted from blood, obtained in a trial of the OX40 agonist ivuxolimab. Receptors originate from an adult with an advanced solid tumor such as melanoma, head and neck, liver or kidney cancer.

The chain joins TRBV7-2 to TRBJ1-1; D gene unclear. CDR3 length equals 18 residues. Germline values: CDR1 SGHTA, CDR2 FQGNSA. V was cut by 0 bases and J by 3 bases, with 20 bases left in between. The CDR3 loop reads CASSLAFPSSPLYTEAFF. In DNA, the CDR3 is TGTGCCAGCAGCTTAGCATTTCCCTCCTCCCCGCTCTACACTGAAGCTTTCTTT.

CDR3 residues: CASSPRQADYEQYF. The CDR3 DNA reads as TGTGCCAGCTCACCAAGGCAGGCCGACTACGAGCAGTACTTC. The rearrangement joins TRBV18 to TRBJ2-7, with D unclear. This CDR3 has 14 residues. Trimming shortened V by 2 bases and J by 3 bases, and 11 bases separated the two germline ends. Germline CDR1 KGHSH, CDR2 LQKENI.

The chain combines TRBV18 with TRBJ1-2; tentative D call: TRBD1 (6 bases). In germline, CDR1 is KGHSH, CDR2 LQKENI. The V gene lost 6 bases and the J gene lost 11 bases, with 13 bases spanning the gap. The CDR3 is made up of 11 amino acids. The CDR3 protein is CASSPRDTYTF. DNA for the CDR3: TGTGCCAGCTCCCCTCGGGACACTTACACCTTC.

The genes are TRBV10-3 and TRBJ2-5; TRBD1 agrees at 10 bases. The junction had 8 bases not matched to a gene; V was cut back by 6 bases and J by 4 bases. This CDR3 contains 15 residues. The germline CDR1 and CDR2 sequences are ENHRY and SYGVKD. CDR3 nucleotides: TGTGCCATCAGCAGGGGGACAGGGGCCGGAGAGACCCAGTACTTC. Its protein product is CAISRGTGAGETQYF.

The rearrangement uses TRBV10-3 and TRBJ1-1; 7 bases line up with TRBD1. CDR3 length: 17 residues. The germline CDR1 and CDR2 sequences are ENHRY and SYGVKD. J gave up 4 bases and V 7 bases, and 18 bases lay outside the gene matches. The CDR3 is CAITERAGGVLGTEAFF. CDR3 coding DNA: TGTGCCATCACCGAGCGGGCAGGGGGGGTCTTGGGCACTGAAGCTTTCTTT.

The gene calls are TRBV9 and TRBJ1-2; perhaps TRBD1 as D (6 bases). Trimming shortened V by 0 bases and J by 6 bases, and 21 bases separated the two germline ends. The CDR3 has 17 residues. Germline assignment: CDR1 SGDLS and CDR2 YYNGEE. The DNA of the CDR3 is TGTGCCAGCAGCGTAGACAGGGTTCAGGAATCAATTGATGGCTACACCTTC. Protein: CASSVDRVQESIDGYTF. The variable domain in full, with the rest retrieved from reference TRBV9 and TRBJ1-2, is DSGVTQTPKHLITATGQRVTLRCSPRSGDLSVYWYQQSLDQGLQFLIQYYNGEERAKGNILERFSAQQFPDLHSELNLSSLELGDSALYFCASSVDRVQESIDGYTFGSGTRLTVV.

This chain links TRBV7-2 with TRBJ2-5; TRBD1 aligns across 7 bases. This CDR3 is 15 amino acids long. With V trimmed by 5 bases and J by 3 bases, 9 bases remained unmatched. Looked up from germline, CDR1 is SGHTA and CDR2 is FQGNSA. CDR3 bases: TGTGCCAGCAGCCTTCGACAGGGACCAAAAGAGACCCAGTACTTC. Translating gives CASSLRQGPKETQYF.

This clone was seen a few times. The V call is TRBV19, the J call TRBJ2-4; D is undetermined. The CDR3 consists of 13 residues. Germline CDR1 and CDR2: LNHDA and SQIVND (reference sequence). Trimming took 1 base from V and 15 from J, leaving 16 bases between them. CDR3 region: CASSIGTGPRLYF. In DNA form, the CDR3 reads TGTGCCAGTAGTATAGGGACGGGTCCGAGGCTGTACTTC.

The V and J genes are TRBV25-1 and TRBJ2-1, with D perhaps being TRBD1 or TRBD2 (5 bases each). CDR1 MGHDK and CDR2 SYGVNS come from the germline V gene. The CDR3 sequence is 14 residues long. Trimming stripped 6 bases from V and 5 bases from J, with 14 bases between. The CDR3 sequence is CASSQSGTDNEQFF. In nucleotides, the CDR3 is TGTGCCAGCAGCCAATCCGGGACGGACAATGAGCAGTTCTTC.

This chain uses TRBV28 with TRBJ2-7; unclear D gene. Trimming took off 7 bases at V and 1 base at J, with 11 bases between the two ends. Per the germline V gene, CDR1 is MDHEN and CDR2 is SYDVKM. CDR3 length equals 13 residues. The CDR3 spells CASTITGSYEQYF. CDR3 sequence (DNA): TGTGCCAGCACTATTACCGGGTCCTACGAGCAGTACTTC.

The genes are TRBV18 and TRBJ2-7; 13 bases align to TRBD2. The CDR3 extends over 15 amino acids. The V segment lost 6 bases and the J segment 5 bases; nucleotides outside the gene matches: 7. Per germline, CDR1 KGHSH and CDR2 LQKENI. DNA for the CDR3: TGTGCCAGCTCCAGGGGACTAGCGGGGCCCCACGAGCAGTACTTC. This gives the protein CASSRGLAGPHEQYF.

The table lists this clone with a few counts. J is TRBJ2-2 and V is TRBV9; weak D call: TRBD2 (6 bases). The CDR3 runs to 14 residues. Deletions cut 6 bases from V and 7 bases from J, with 16 bases between. Germline lookup yields CDR1 SGDLS and CDR2 YYNGEE. DNA of the CDR3: TGTGCCAGCACGCCCCGGCGGGATGGCGGGGAGCTGTTTTTT. It codes for CASTPRRDGGELFF. Looking up the rest from reference TRBV9 and TRBJ2-2 gives the full variable domain: DSGVTQTPKHLITATGQRVTLRCSPRSGDLSVYWYQQSLDQGLQFLIQYYNGEERAKGNILERFSAQQFPDLHSELNLSSLELGDSALYFCASTPRRDGGELFFGEGSRLTVL.

The rearrangement uses TRBV5-1 and TRBJ2-7; weak D call: TRBD1 (5 bases). Germline assignment: CDR1 SGHRS and CDR2 YFSETQ. Deletions cut 4 bases from V and 3 bases from J, with 11 bases between. This CDR3 region has 13 residues. In DNA, the CDR3 is TGCGCCAGCAGCCCGGTTACAGGCTACGAGCAGTACTTC. Protein product: CASSPVTGYEQYF.

J is TRBJ1-2 and V is TRBV28; D perhaps matches TRBD1 (6 bases). V was pared by 7 bases and J by 5 bases, with 14 bases between. This CDR3 has 13 residues. Germline V gene sequence: CDR1 MDHEN, CDR2 SYDVKM. In DNA form, the CDR3 reads TGTGCCAGCACTCGGGGGGCTGGGTATGGCTACACCTTC. Protein product: CASTRGAGYGYTF.

The V and J genes are TRBV11-2 and TRBJ1-2, with a tentative D call TRBD1 (5 bases). Germline lookup yields CDR1 SGHAT and CDR2 FQNNGV. V gave up 1 base and J gave up 3 bases, with 6 bases separating them. The CDR3 length is 13 residues. The CDR3 region has the DNA TGTGCCAGCAGCTTAGGGGGGGACTATGGCTACACCTTC. Protein: CASSLGGDYGYTF.

The chain recombines TRBV5-6 with TRBJ1-2; 8 bases are shared with TRBD1. This CDR3 region has 14 residues. V was clipped by 3 bases and J by 3 bases; unmatched bases: 4. The germline gives CDR1 SGHDT, CDR2 YYEEEE. CDR3 sequence (DNA): TGTGCCAGCAGCTACCAGGGGGCAGACTATGGCTACACCTTC. This sequence encodes CASSYQGADYGYTF.

This chain joins TRBV2 and TRBJ2-7; 7 bases map to TRBD2. This CDR3 region has 20 residues. J was trimmed by 1 base and V by 4 bases; bases with no gene match: 22. The V gene's germline CDR1 is SNHLY and CDR2 FYNNEI. CDR3 coding DNA: TGTGCCAGCAGTGTTGGCCCCATAACGGCGGGGGTCTCAGCTTCCTACGAGCAGTACTTC. Amino acids: CASSVGPITAGVSASYEQYF.

The chain is built from TRBV18 and TRBJ1-4; D may be TRBD1 (6 bases). V lost 4 bases, J lost 0 bases, and 12 bases lay in between. Germline V gene lookup returns CDR1 KGHSH and CDR2 LQKENI. There are 16 residues in the CDR3. CDR3 loop: CASSLRGAATNEKLFF. The CDR3, as DNA: TGTGCCAGCTCACTGCGGGGGGCCGCAACTAATGAAAAACTGTTTTTT.

The chain couples TRBV25-1 to TRBJ2-4, with D perhaps matching TRBD1 or TRBD2 (6 bases each). Germline V gives CDR1 MGHDK, CDR2 SYGVNS. The CDR3 contains 18 residues. Trimming removed 0 bases at V and 0 bases at J, with 15 bases between. The DNA for the CDR3 is TGTGCCAGCAGTGAATACAGAAGGGGGGAGATAGCCAAAAACATTCAGTACTTC. Encoded protein: CASSEYRRGEIAKNIQYF.

V and J are TRBV6-4 and TRBJ1-1; no definite D call. The CDR3 covers 14 residues. Trimming cost V 2 bases and J 4 bases, with 11 bases left between them. CDR1 MRHNA and CDR2 SNTAGT come from the germline V gene. The CDR3 nucleotides are TGTGCCAGCAGTGACGGAGGATACGGCACTGAAGCTTTCTTT. Translated: CASSDGGYGTEAFF.